This TCR beta chain was observed in a study of OX40 agonist ivuxolimab in advanced cancers. TCRdb's table, derived via immunoSEQ multiplex PCR, lists solely in-frame clones and lacks some. The sample includes 3,000 or so clones, over 70% of them seen just once. On this clone itself: Its antigen is not known.

Points from the study as a whole: Among the nonresponders, some also had low normalized T-cell clonal expansion. Determination of antigen specificity was not performed for the expanded peripheral T cells.

The sample consisted of CD4+ or CD8+ T cells sorted from blood, taken in a trial of the OX40 agonist ivuxolimab. This sequence was found in an adult with an advanced solid tumor such as melanoma, head and neck, liver or kidney cancer.

The CDR3 bases are TGTGCCAGCAGTGACCCGACCCAGGACACGTCGGAGCAGTACTTC. Residues: CASSDPTQDTSEQYF. The chain recombines TRBV2 with TRBJ2-7; D is perhaps TRBD1 (5 bases). The CDR3 covers 15 residues. The germline gives CDR1 SNHLY, CDR2 FYNNEI. Trimming pared 3 bases from V and 7 bases from J, leaving 19 bases between.